Below are 23 T cell receptor beta chains sequenced from a single sample in a study of shared clonotypes between healthy human individuals. The protocol was immunoSEQ multiplex PCR, while the TCRdb copy is restricted to in-frame clones and leaves out a portion. The sample has about 2.1 million clones, 93% seen once. Naive CD8 cells lacked CD45RO, underwent positive selection for CCR7 and left out terminally differentiated effector memory CD45RA+ cells. The sequencing sample was made of naive CD8+ T cells from PBMCs. The receptor set was obtained from a man aged 18 to 30 in good health. Some clones in this sample may be carry-over from other donors' samples.

With regard to this clone: The identical CDR3 is also encoded by other nucleotide sequences in the sample. The chain recombines TRBV7-2 with TRBJ2-2, with D unresolved. V gave up 0 bases and J gave up 6 bases, with 5 bases separating them. The germline V gene encodes CDR1 SGHTA and CDR2 FQGNSA. The CDR3 totals 13 residues. CDR3 bases: TGTGCCAGCAGCTTAGCAGGGCCCGGGGAGCTGTTTTTT. It yields the protein CASSLAGPGELFF. Filled out from reference TRBV7-2 and TRBJ2-2, the complete variable domain reads GAGVSQSPSNKVTEKGKDVELRCDPISGHTALYWYRQSLGQGLEFLIYFQGNSAPDKSGLPSDRFSAERTGGSVSTLTIQRTQQEDSAVYLCASSLAGPGELFFGEGSRLTVL.

As concerns this clone: The sample carries other DNA sequences with the same CDR3. The J gene is TRBJ2-1, the V gene TRBV7-9; 10 bases are a match to TRBD2. With V trimmed by 1 base and J by 5 bases, 2 bases remained unmatched. The germline CDR1 and CDR2 sequences are SEHNR and FQNEAQ (reference sequence). This CDR3 has 15 residues. Here the CDR3 DNA reads TGTGCCAGCAGCTTAGGGACTAGCGGTAACAATGAGCAGTTCTTC. This codes for CASSLGTSGNNEQFF.

This chain uses TRBV7-9 with TRBJ2-6; D tentatively reads TRBD1 or TRBD2 (5 bases each). The V end lost 5 bases, the J end lost 0 bases, and 14 bases lay between the germline ends. Per the germline V gene, CDR1 is SEHNR and CDR2 is FQNEAQ (reference sequence). The CDR3 length is 17 residues. The CDR3 loop reads CASSRTGRISGANVLTF. In DNA, the CDR3 is TGTGCCAGCAGCAGAACGGGACGGATCTCTGGGGCCAACGTCCTGACTTTC.

The chain combines TRBV25-1 with TRBJ2-7; tentatively, D is TRBD1 (6 bases). Germline assignment: CDR1 MGHDK and CDR2 SYGVNS. The CDR3 runs to 12 residues. Trimming removed 7 bases at V and 3 bases at J, with 10 bases between. CDR3 DNA: TGTGCCAGCAAAAACAGGGTCTACGAGCAGTACTTC. It translates to CASKNRVYEQYF.

In DNA form, the CDR3 reads TGCAGCGCCACGACAGGGAATGTCTACAATGAGCAGTTCTTC. It translates to CSATTGNVYNEQFF. The chain couples TRBV29-1 to TRBJ2-1; 7 bases align to TRBD1. V lost 7 bases to trimming and J lost 3 bases; unmatched junction nucleotides: 9. Germline V CDR1 and CDR2: SQVTM, ANQGSEA. This CDR3 comprises 14 residues.

This clone was observed a few times. This rearrangement joins TRBV19 to TRBJ1-1, with a weak D call TRBD1 (5 bases). This CDR3 comprises 13 residues. Trimming left V 7 bases short and J 3 bases short, with 12 bases between. Germline assignment: CDR1 LNHDA and CDR2 SQIVND (reference sequence). The CDR3, as DNA: TGTGCCAGTAAAGGGGCGGCGGACACTGAAGCTTTCTTT. Translation gives CASKGAADTEAFF.

The rearrangement links TRBV2 to TRBJ1-4; 8 bases are a match to TRBD1. V trimming: 5 bases; J trimming: 8 bases; junction bases outside the gene matches: 7. CDR3 size: 14 residues. Germline CDR1 reads SNHLY; CDR2 reads FYNNEI. The CDR3: CASSTPQGDEKLFF. CDR3 DNA sequence: TGTGCCAGCAGTACCCCACAGGGGGACGAAAAACTGTTTTTT. Filled out from reference TRBV2 and TRBJ1-4, the complete variable domain reads EPEVTQTPSHQVTQMGQEVILRCVPISNHLYFYWYRQILGQKVEFLVSFYNNEISEKSEIFDDQFSVERPDGSNFTLKIRSTKLEDSAMYFCASSTPQGDEKLFFGSGTQLSVL.

The chain links TRBV9 to TRBJ1-1; no clear D. Looked up from germline, CDR1 is SGDLS and CDR2 is YYNGEE. V was shortened by 4 bases and J by 5 bases, with 15 bases between the two germline ends. This CDR3 contains 14 residues. CDR3: CASSPQVTQTEAFF. The CDR3 bases are TGTGCCAGCAGCCCACAAGTAACGCAGACTGAAGCTTTCTTT.

This chain connects TRBV7-9 to TRBJ2-6; 7 bases are a match to TRBD1. Germline V gene sequence: CDR1 SEHNR, CDR2 FQNEAQ (reference sequence). The CDR3 totals 18 residues. Germline trimming cut 6 bases from V and 4 bases from J; bases unmatched to any gene: 15. The CDR3 region has the DNA TGTGCCAGCAGTTTCCCACAGGGGACCGGTTCCGGGGCCAACGTCCTGACTTTC. Translated, it gives CASSFPQGTGSGANVLTF.

As DNA, the CDR3 is TGTGCCAGCAGCTTGGGTATTAGAGACAACCAAGAGACCCAGTACTTC. Its translation: CASSLGIRDNQETQYF. V is TRBV5-5 and J is TRBJ2-5; the D is unclear. Germline V gene data show CDR1 as SGHKS and CDR2 as YYEKEE (reference sequence). V gave up 0 bases and J gave up 0 bases, with 12 bases separating them. This CDR3 spans 16 amino acids.

The gene calls are TRBV5-5 and TRBJ2-4; a weak D match, TRBD2 (5 bases). With 4 bases removed from V and 3 bases from J, the gap between germline ends came to 20 bases. The CDR3 runs to 17 residues. Germline CDR1 SGHKS, CDR2 YYEKEE (reference sequence). The CDR3 reads CASSAKEWESVKNIQYF. As DNA, the CDR3 is TGTGCCAGCAGCGCAAAGGAATGGGAGTCGGTCAAAAACATTCAGTACTTC.

This rearrangement joins TRBV7-9 to TRBJ2-3, with unresolved D. This CDR3 is built from 13 residues. Looked up from germline, CDR1 is SEHNR and CDR2 is FQNEAQ (reference sequence). The V gene lost 5 bases and the J gene lost 3 bases, with 9 bases spanning the gap. The CDR3 reads CASSPPFTDTQYF. CDR3 nucleotide sequence: TGTGCCAGCAGCCCGCCGTTTACAGATACGCAGTATTTT.

This chain uses TRBV19 with TRBJ2-1; D gene uncertain. Germline-derived CDR1 and CDR2 are LNHDA and SQIVND (reference sequence). The CDR3 spans 16 residues. V gave up 4 bases and J gave up 1 base, with 14 bases separating them. The CDR3 protein is CASSNSRTASYNEQFF. As DNA, the CDR3 is TGTGCCAGTAGTAACAGCCGGACGGCTTCCTACAATGAGCAGTTCTTC. Based on the CDR3 plus reference TRBV19 and TRBJ2-1, the full variable domain is DGGITQSPKYLFRKEGQNVTLSCEQNLNHDAMYWYRQDPGQGLRLIYYSQIVNDFQKGDIAEGYSVSREKKESFPLTVTSAQKNPTAFYLCASSNSRTASYNEQFFGPGTRLTVL.

This rearrangement joins TRBV5-1 to TRBJ2-7; D is tentatively TRBD1 or TRBD2 (5 bases each). CDR1 SGHRS and CDR2 YFSETQ come from the germline V gene. The V gene lost 0 bases and the J gene lost 2 bases, with 9 bases spanning the gap. The CDR3 covers 14 residues. CDR3 region: CASSLAVGAYEQYF. CDR3 coding DNA: TGCGCCAGCAGCTTGGCGGTGGGGGCCTACGAGCAGTACTTC.

The chain employs TRBV7-8 and TRBJ2-7, with a possible D match to TRBD2 (6 bases). The germline V gene has CDR1 SGHVS and CDR2 FQNEAQ. CDR3 size: 16 residues. V lost 4 bases, J lost 4 bases, and 20 bases lay in between. CDR3 nucleotide sequence: TGTGCCAGCAGCTCCAATAGCGGAGTGTGGCTATACGAGCAGTACTTC. This sequence encodes CASSSNSGVWLYEQYF.

This chain joins TRBV7-9 and TRBJ2-7; D is possibly TRBD1 or TRBD2 (5 bases each). The CDR3 totals 11 residues. The germline CDR1 and CDR2 sequences are SEHNR and FQNEAQ (reference sequence). V lost 5 bases and J lost 6, with 8 bases in between. CDR3 bases: TGTGCCAGCAGCGAGGGGCTCGAGCAGTACTTC. As protein: CASSEGLEQYF.

The J gene is TRBJ2-7, the V gene TRBV29-1; D is possibly TRBD1 (6 bases). This CDR3 is 12 amino acids long. Germline CDR1 and CDR2: SQVTM and ANQGSEA. Trimming removed 5 bases from V and 1 base from J, with 9 bases in between. The CDR3 region is CSVTRGSYEQYF. CDR3 sequence (DNA): TGCAGCGTTACCAGGGGTTCCTACGAGCAGTACTTC.

V usage is TRBV7-9 and J usage is TRBJ2-1; D is possibly TRBD1 or TRBD2 (5 bases each). The CDR3 covers 12 residues. Germline V lookup: CDR1 SEHNR, CDR2 FQNEAQ (reference sequence). V was trimmed by 8 bases and J by 6 bases, leaving 11 bases between them. CDR3 DNA: TGTGCCAGCCACGGGGCTGGCAATGAGCAGTTCTTC. Translated: CASHGAGNEQFF.

This chain connects TRBV27 to TRBJ2-1, with D possibly matching TRBD2 (6 bases). The V gene's germline CDR1 is MNHEY and CDR2 SMNVEV (reference sequence). The CDR3 is 11 residues long. The V and J ends lost 10 bases and 4 bases respectively, with 8 bases between them. The CDR3 loop reads CATAGYNEQFF. CDR3 sequence (DNA): TGTGCCACGGCGGGGTACAATGAGCAGTTCTTC.

CDR3 region: CASTPGPGQSYSNQPQHF. CDR3 DNA sequence: TGTGCCAGCACCCCCGGGCCCGGCCAAAGCTATAGCAATCAGCCCCAGCATTTT. V and J are TRBV5-8 and TRBJ1-5; D is uncertain. V lost 6 bases and J lost 0, with 22 bases in between. Germline V gene lookup returns CDR1 SGHTS and CDR2 YDEGEE. The CDR3 covers 18 residues.

The chain combines TRBV6-5 with TRBJ2-1; D is possibly TRBD1 (5 bases). This CDR3 contains 15 residues. V was clipped by 7 bases and J by 4 bases, with 17 bases between them. Germline loops: CDR1 MNHEY, CDR2 SVGAGI. The CDR3 coding sequence is TGTGCCAGCATTCCGTCGCAGGGCTCATACAATGAGCAGTTCTTC. Translation: CASIPSQGSYNEQFF.

V and J are TRBV11-2 and TRBJ1-1, with D tentatively TRBD1 (5 bases). V lost 1 base to trimming and J lost 4 bases, with 10 bases between them. The germline gives CDR1 SGHAT, CDR2 FQNNGV. CDR3 length equals 14 residues. The CDR3 region has the DNA TGTGCCAGCAGCTTAGCGTTGGGGGGCACTGAAGCTTTCTTT. Translating gives CASSLALGGTEAFF.

J is TRBJ2-2 and V is TRBV9, with 7 bases aligning to TRBD1. Trimming at V came to 7 bases and at J to 4 bases, leaving 13 bases not matched to a gene. Germline V lookup: CDR1 SGDLS, CDR2 YYNGEE. The CDR3 extends over 16 amino acids. The DNA for the CDR3 is TGTGCCAGCGGCAATCGACAGGGAACTTTCACCGGGGAGCTGTTTTTT. Translation gives CASGNRQGTFTGELFF.